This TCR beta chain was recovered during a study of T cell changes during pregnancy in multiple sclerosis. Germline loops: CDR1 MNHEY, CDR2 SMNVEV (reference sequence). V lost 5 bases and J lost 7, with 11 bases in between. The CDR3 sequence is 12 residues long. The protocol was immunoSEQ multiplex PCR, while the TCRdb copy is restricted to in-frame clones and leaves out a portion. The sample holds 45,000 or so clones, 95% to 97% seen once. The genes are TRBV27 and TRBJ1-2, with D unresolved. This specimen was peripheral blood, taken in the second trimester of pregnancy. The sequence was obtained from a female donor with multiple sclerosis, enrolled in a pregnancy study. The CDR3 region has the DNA TGTGCCAGCAGTCCCTGGACTGGTGGCTACACCTTC. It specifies CASSPWTGGYTF.